What follows are 27 T cell receptor beta chains derived from one specimen sequenced in a study of PD-1 blockade in classical Hodgkin lymphoma. Generated by immunoSEQ multiplex PCR, the TCRdb table keeps only in-frame clones and is missing some. This sample has under 70,000 clones, with about nine tenths found just once. After autologous stem cell transplantation all patients relapsed, and prior brentuximab vedotin exposure differed between cohorts. This sample comprised peripheral blood mononuclear cells (PBMCs), obtained at baseline. These receptors were taken from a human donor with classical Hodgkin lymphoma.

This chain's CDR3 is CASSLSQFRELFF. The CDR3 DNA reads TGTGCCAGCAGTTTATCTCAGTTTCGGGAGCTGTTTTTT. The V and J genes are TRBV27 and TRBJ2-2; D uncertain. Trimming took off 0 bases at V and 9 bases at J, with 8 bases between the two ends. Germline V lookup: CDR1 MNHEY, CDR2 SMNVEV (reference sequence). The CDR3 runs to 13 residues.

The gene calls are TRBV6-1 and TRBJ1-3; TRBD1 might be the D (5 bases). The CDR3 runs to 15 residues. Per germline, CDR1 MNHNS and CDR2 SASEGT. Trimming took 5 bases from V and 3 from J, leaving 14 bases between them. CDR3 region: CASSLGTGFGNTIYF. The CDR3 nucleotides are TGTGCCAGCAGTCTGGGGACTGGCTTTGGAAACACCATATATTTT.

The chain has TRBV4-2 and TRBJ2-7, with a tentative D call TRBD2 (6 bases). The V gene's germline CDR1 is LGHNA and CDR2 YNFKEQ. The V end lost 2 bases, the J end lost 0 bases, and 8 bases lay between the germline ends. The CDR3 sequence is 14 residues long. In DNA, the CDR3 is TGTGCCAGCAGCCAACAGGGAGGCTCCTACGAGCAGTACTTC. It specifies CASSQQGGSYEQYF.

This chain links TRBV5-4 with TRBJ2-4; TRBD1 or TRBD2 may be the D gene (6 bases each). Germline V gene data show CDR1 as SGHNT and CDR2 as YYREEE (reference sequence). The CDR3 spans 16 residues. V dropped 0 bases and J dropped 8 bases, with 18 bases sitting between them. This CDR3 reads CASSLVGGRDWDIQYF. The CDR3 DNA follows: TGTGCCAGCAGCTTGGTGGGGGGCAGGGACTGGGACATTCAGTACTTC.

J is TRBJ2-2 and V is TRBV9, with 7 bases matching TRBD1. The CDR3 has 15 amino acids. Germline V CDR1 and CDR2: SGDLS, YYNGEE. The V gene end was trimmed by 5 bases and the J gene end by 0 bases; junction bases not matched to a gene: 4. CDR3 sequence: CASSPGTANTGELFF. The CDR3 DNA reads as TGTGCCAGCAGTCCCGGGACAGCGAACACCGGGGAGCTGTTTTTT.

This chain joins TRBV2 and TRBJ2-1; D tentatively reads TRBD1 or TRBD2 (6 bases each). The CDR3 spans 15 residues. Germline values: CDR1 SNHLY, CDR2 FYNNEI. V shed 2 bases and J shed 8 bases, with 16 bases lying between them. CDR3 protein: CASSEQGRLSYEQFF. The CDR3 DNA is TGTGCCAGCAGTGAACAGGGGAGGTTGTCGTATGAGCAGTTCTTC.

The V and J genes are TRBV7-2 and TRBJ2-1; 10 positions match TRBD2. The CDR3 extends over 15 amino acids. Germline V gene data show CDR1 as SGHTA and CDR2 as FQGNSA. V was pared by 5 bases and J by 7 bases, with 8 bases of the junction left unmatched. CDR3 protein: CASSNSGGPGNEQFF. CDR3 bases: TGTGCCAGCAGCAATAGCGGGGGGCCGGGGAATGAGCAGTTCTTC.

The V gene is TRBV5-6, the J gene TRBJ1-2; the match to TRBD1 covers 12 bases. This CDR3 comprises 16 residues. V shed 5 bases, J shed 2 bases, and the junction held 7 bases outside the gene matches. Germline V gives CDR1 SGHDT, CDR2 YYEEEE. In nucleotides, the CDR3 is TGTGCCAGCAGACAACCCGGGACAGGGGGCAACTATGGCTACACCTTC. Amino acid sequence: CASRQPGTGGNYGYTF.

The gene calls are TRBV9 and TRBJ2-2, with a tentative D call TRBD2 (5 bases). This CDR3 is built from 15 residues. The V and J ends lost 3 bases and 3 bases respectively, with 12 bases between them. Germline-derived CDR1 and CDR2 are SGDLS and YYNGEE. CDR3 protein: CASSASSWYTGELFF. CDR3 DNA sequence: TGTGCCAGCAGCGCATCTAGCTGGTACACCGGGGAGCTGTTTTTT.

The chain employs TRBV6-1 and TRBJ2-5, with D hard to call. The DNA end lines up better with TRBJ2-7; the J call may be wrong. Per the germline V gene, CDR1 is MNHNS and CDR2 is SASEGT. The CDR3 has 15 amino acids. This chain's CDR3 is CASRARGLWSYEQYF. The CDR3 region has the DNA TGTGCCAGCAGGGCCCGTGGCCTTTGGTCTTACGAGCAGTACTTC.

The chain couples TRBV27 to TRBJ1-5; D is possibly TRBD1 (6 bases). This CDR3 comprises 17 residues. V lost 5 bases, J lost 0 bases, and 17 bases lay in between. CDR1 is MNHEY, CDR2 SMNVEV, per germline (reference sequence). CDR3 sequence reads: CASSTSTGTHSNQPQHF. As DNA, the CDR3 is TGTGCCAGCAGTACCTCTACCGGGACACATAGCAATCAGCCCCAGCATTTT.

V gene TRBV9 combines with J gene TRBJ2-7; no definite D call. Germline V gives CDR1 SGDLS, CDR2 YYNGEE. The V end lost 0 bases, the J end lost 6 bases, and 10 bases lay between the germline ends. The CDR3 is 13 residues long. The CDR3 sequence: CASSVGGMGEQYF. The CDR3 nucleotides read TGTGCCAGCAGCGTAGGTGGGATGGGCGAGCAGTACTTC.

The J gene is TRBJ2-5, the V gene TRBV4-3; no firm D call. Trimming took off 0 bases at V and 0 bases at J, with 8 bases between the two ends. This CDR3 contains 15 residues. Germline lookup yields CDR1 LGHNA and CDR2 YSLEER. The CDR3 sequence is CASSQDELDQETQYF. The DNA of the CDR3 is TGCGCCAGCAGCCAAGATGAGCTAGACCAAGAGACCCAGTACTTC.

The rearrangement joins TRBV19 to TRBJ1-5, with D hard to call. V lost 4 bases to trimming and J lost 2 bases, with 6 bases between them. The germline V gene has CDR1 LNHDA and CDR2 SQIVND (reference sequence). This CDR3 is built from 13 residues. The CDR3 DNA reads TGTGCCAGTAGTACGGTGGGCAATCAGCCCCAGCATTTT. Protein product: CASSTVGNQPQHF.

The CDR3: CASTLRIRDLSNEQFF. In nucleotides, the CDR3 is TGTGCCAGCACCCTTAGGATCCGGGACCTCTCCAATGAGCAGTTCTTC. The chain recombines TRBV7-3 with TRBJ2-1; D may correspond to TRBD1 or TRBD2 (5 bases each). Germline V lookup: CDR1 SGHTA, CDR2 FQGTGA. V lost 7 bases to trimming and J lost 6 bases, with 22 bases between them. The CDR3 is 16 residues long.

The genes are TRBV30 and TRBJ2-4, with 9 bases aligning to TRBD1. The germline CDR1 and CDR2 sequences are GTSNPN and SVGIG (reference sequence). V trimming: 1 base; J trimming: 9 bases; junction bases outside the gene matches: 7. The CDR3 length is 14 residues. CDR3 nucleotides: TGTGCCTGGAGTGGTCCCGGGACAGGGTCCATTCAGTACTTC. It codes for CAWSGPGTGSIQYF.

J is TRBJ1-4 and V is TRBV2; D is unresolved. The CDR3 length is 14 residues. The V gene's germline CDR1 is SNHLY and CDR2 FYNNEI. Trimming left V 1 base short and J 0 bases short, with 3 bases between. CDR3 sequence (DNA): TGTGCCAGCAGTGAAGAGGCAACTAATGAAAAACTGTTTTTT. Its translation: CASSEEATNEKLFF.

V is TRBV6-6 and J is TRBJ1-1, with D unclear. Germline loops: CDR1 MNHNY, CDR2 SVGAGI (reference sequence). The CDR3 consists of 13 residues. Deletions cut 7 bases from V and 0 bases from J, with 9 bases between. As DNA, the CDR3 is TGTGCCAGCACCTTTAACTTGAACACTGAAGCTTTCTTT. Amino acid sequence: CASTFNLNTEAFF.

Turning to this clone: The same CDR3 also results from other DNA sequences found in this sample. This chain uses TRBV7-9 with TRBJ2-7; D is ambiguous. There are 13 residues in the CDR3. Germline CDR1 reads SEHNR; CDR2 reads FQNEAQ (reference sequence). V dropped 3 bases and J dropped 0 bases, with 6 bases sitting between them. In DNA, the CDR3 is TGTGCCAGCAGCTTGGTGAACTCCTACGAGCAGTACTTC. It specifies CASSLVNSYEQYF. The whole variable domain, filled in from reference TRBV7-9 and TRBJ2-7, reads DTGVSQNPRHKITKRGQNVTFRCDPISEHNRLYWYRQTLGQGPEFLTYFQNEAQLEKSRLLSDRFSAERPKGSFSTLEIQRTEQGDSAMYLCASSLVNSYEQYFGPGTRLTVT.

This chain joins TRBV6-5 and TRBJ2-1, with 9 bases lining up with TRBD1. The CDR3 spans 15 residues. The germline V gene encodes CDR1 MNHEY and CDR2 SVGAGI. With 6 bases clipped from V and 2 bases from J, the junction kept 5 bases outside the gene matches. The CDR3 here is CASSPGTGTYNEQFF. In DNA form, the CDR3 reads TGTGCCAGCAGCCCAGGGACAGGGACCTACAATGAGCAGTTCTTC.

The chain joins TRBV7-2 to TRBJ2-3; 7 bases line up with TRBD1. With 5 bases clipped from V and 2 bases from J, the junction kept 7 bases outside the gene matches. The CDR3 length is 15 residues. Germline V gives CDR1 SGHTA, CDR2 FQGNSA. In DNA, the CDR3 is TGTGCCAGCAGCGTAAAGACAGGGACCACAGATACGCAGTATTTT. This gives the protein CASSVKTGTTDTQYF.

This chain connects TRBV27 to TRBJ1-1; TRBD1 matches 7 bases. V lost 4 bases and J lost 3; bases outside the gene matches: 8. Germline V gene sequence: CDR1 MNHEY, CDR2 SMNVEV (reference sequence). There are 15 residues in the CDR3. CDR3 residues: CASSSPLRGDTEAFF. The CDR3 nucleotides read TGTGCCAGCAGTTCCCCCCTCAGGGGGGACACTGAAGCTTTCTTT.

The genes are TRBV28 and TRBJ1-2, with TRBD1 matching 10 bases. The germline V gene encodes CDR1 MDHEN and CDR2 SYDVKM. V lost 5 bases and J lost 4; bases outside the gene matches: 7. The CDR3 spans 15 residues. CDR3 sequence: CASSTRTGGFYGYTF. The CDR3 coding sequence is TGTGCCAGCAGTACACGGACAGGGGGTTTCTATGGCTACACCTTC.

This chain uses TRBV7-8 with TRBJ1-2; D gene unclear. V shed 1 base and J shed 6 bases, with 9 bases lying between them. The CDR3 is 13 amino acids. Germline loops: CDR1 SGHVS, CDR2 FQNEAQ. The CDR3, as DNA: TGTGCCAGCAGCTTAGTTTCCAGTCATGGCTACACCTTC. It translates to CASSLVSSHGYTF.

The sample holds a few counts of this clone. The chain employs TRBV19 and TRBJ2-1, with 11 bases identical to TRBD1. With 10 bases clipped from V and 3 bases from J, the junction kept 5 bases outside the gene matches. The CDR3 is made up of 14 amino acids. Germline V gene data show CDR1 as LNHDA and CDR2 as SQIVND (reference sequence). As DNA, the CDR3 is TGTGCCACCGTCGGGACAGGGGGCTACAATGAGCAGTTCTTC. It encodes CATVGTGGYNEQFF.

This clone was seen repeatedly, ten times or more. The chain links TRBV2 to TRBJ1-2; unclear D gene. The length of the CDR3 is 10 residues. Germline CDR1 SNHLY, CDR2 FYNNEI. V shed 6 bases and J shed 6 bases, with 5 bases lying between them. The CDR3 DNA sequence: TGTGCCAGCAGGGGAGATGGCTACACCTTC. Translated, it gives CASRGDGYTF.

CDR3 residues: CASSQAQGDQETQYF. The CDR3 region has the DNA TGTGCCAGCAGCCAAGCCCAGGGGGACCAAGAGACCCAGTACTTC. The chain carries TRBV4-2 and TRBJ2-5; TRBD1 matches 7 bases. The V gene's germline CDR1 is LGHNA and CDR2 YNFKEQ. The V segment lost 1 base and the J segment 0 bases; nucleotides outside the gene matches: 2. The CDR3 runs 15 residues.